This TCR beta chain was observed in a study of T cell responses to AZD1222 COVID-19 vaccine. Study-wide results and caveats: Sampling that yielded the repertoires occurred only after the peak T cell response. Spike was spanned by vaccine-associated CD4 TCRs, which were dominant at 160-218 and 743-854.

Produced via immunoSEQ multiplex PCR; TCRdb's table is partial and in-frame only. The sample holds tens of thousands of clones, around 90% seen once. The CDR3 extends over 15 amino acids. V lost 0 bases and J lost 0, with 10 bases in between. Germline loops: CDR1 SGHRS, CDR2 YFSETQ. For this clone: Its antigen is unidentified.

This sequence was found in an adult in good health. The chain employs TRBV5-1 and TRBJ2-7, with unresolved D. Sequencing was performed on peripheral blood, taken on day 0 of AZD1222 vaccination. CDR3 in amino acids: CASSLGDTYSYEQYF. The CDR3 DNA sequence: TGCGCCAGCAGCTTGGGTGACACATACTCCTACGAGCAGTACTTC.